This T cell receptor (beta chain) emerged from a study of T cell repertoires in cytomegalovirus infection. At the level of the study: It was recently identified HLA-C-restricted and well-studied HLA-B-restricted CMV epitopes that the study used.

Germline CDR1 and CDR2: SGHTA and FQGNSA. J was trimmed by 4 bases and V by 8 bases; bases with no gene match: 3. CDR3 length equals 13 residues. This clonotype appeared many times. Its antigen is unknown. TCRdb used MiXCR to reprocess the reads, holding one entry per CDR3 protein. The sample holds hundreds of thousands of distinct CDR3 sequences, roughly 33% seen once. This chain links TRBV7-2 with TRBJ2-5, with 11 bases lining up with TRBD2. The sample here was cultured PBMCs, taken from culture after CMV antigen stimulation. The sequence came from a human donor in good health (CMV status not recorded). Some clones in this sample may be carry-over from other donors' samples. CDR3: CASEGLAAETQYF. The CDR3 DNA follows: TGTGCCAGCGAGGGACTAGCGGCAGAGACCCAGTACTTC.